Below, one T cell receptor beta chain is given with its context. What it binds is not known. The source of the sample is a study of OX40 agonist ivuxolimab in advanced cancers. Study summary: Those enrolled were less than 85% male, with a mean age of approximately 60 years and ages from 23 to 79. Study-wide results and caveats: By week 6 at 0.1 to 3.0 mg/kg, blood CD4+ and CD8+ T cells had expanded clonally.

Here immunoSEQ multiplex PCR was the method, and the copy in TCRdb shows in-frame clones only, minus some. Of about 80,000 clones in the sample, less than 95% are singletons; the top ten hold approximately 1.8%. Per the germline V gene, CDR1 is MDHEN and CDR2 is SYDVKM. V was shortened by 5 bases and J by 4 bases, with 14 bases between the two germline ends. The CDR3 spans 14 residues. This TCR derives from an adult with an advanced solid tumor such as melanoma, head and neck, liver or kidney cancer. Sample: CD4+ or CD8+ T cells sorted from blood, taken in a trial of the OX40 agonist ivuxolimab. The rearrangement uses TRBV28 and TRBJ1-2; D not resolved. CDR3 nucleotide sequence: TGTGCCAGCAGTAACGTACAACCGGGCTATGGCTACACCTTC. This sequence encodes CASSNVQPGYGYTF.